What follows are 11 T cell receptor beta chains derived from one specimen sequenced in a study of breast tumors, draining lymph nodes, adjacent tissues. TCRdb passed the multiplex PCR reads through MiXCR, listing each CDR3 protein once. The data contain 20,000 to 25,000 distinct CDR3 sequences, approximately 60% of them singletons. Input material: tumor-adjacent breast tissue. These receptors all stem from a female donor with breast cancer. Some clones in this sample may be carry-over from other donors' samples.

The rearrangement links TRBV6-9 to TRBJ1-2; D perhaps matches TRBD1 (5 bases). The V and J ends lost 10 bases and 10 bases respectively, with 16 bases between them. Germline CDR1 is MNHGY and CDR2 is SVAAGI. The CDR3 totals 11 residues. The CDR3 nucleotides are TGTGCCAACATCAAGGGACGGCCCTACACCTTC. Its protein product is CANIKGRPYTF.

Here the CDR3 DNA reads TGTGCCAGCGCGACAGAAACCTACGAGCAGTACTTC. Translated, it gives CASATETYEQYF. V usage is TRBV6-5 and J usage is TRBJ2-7; tentative D call: TRBD1 (5 bases). The CDR3 contains 12 residues. Germline-derived CDR1 and CDR2 are MNHEY and SVGAGI. The germline V and J ends were trimmed by 8 bases and 2 bases, with 10 bases remaining between them.

The table lists this clonotype with a count of one. This chain uses TRBV4-3 with TRBJ1-4; TRBD1 aligns across 8 bases. CDR1 and CDR2 (germline): LGHNA, YSLEER. This CDR3 has 13 residues. Trimming at V came to 4 bases and at J to 7 bases, leaving 2 bases not matched to a gene. The CDR3 loop is CASSPGTGEKLFF. For the CDR3, the DNA is TGCGCCAGCAGCCCCGGGACAGGTGAAAAACTGTTTTTT.

The gene calls are TRBV5-1 and TRBJ2-3; D is perhaps TRBD2 (5 bases). The V end was cut by 0 bases, the J end by 6 bases, with 23 bases between. The CDR3 is made up of 18 amino acids. Germline V gene sequence: CDR1 SGHRS, CDR2 YFSETQ. The CDR3 coding sequence is TGCGCCAGCAGCTTGGGGGAGTGGGCCCCTCCAGTGGTGGATACGCAGTATTTT. Amino acids: CASSLGEWAPPVVDTQYF.

The J gene is TRBJ1-3, the V gene TRBV6-2 or TRBV6-3; D is uncertain. The CDR3 runs 15 residues. Trimming took 0 bases from V and 10 from J, leaving 16 bases between them. The germline V gene has CDR1 MNHEY and CDR2 SVGEGT. CDR3: CASSYSRPSEWTIYF. The DNA of the CDR3 is TGTGCCAGCAGTTACTCCAGGCCCTCTGAGTGGACCATATATTTT.

The chain is built from TRBV20-1 and TRBJ1-6, with 8 bases matching TRBD1. This CDR3 has 12 residues. Germline V gene lookup returns CDR1 DFQATT and CDR2 SNEGSKA (reference sequence). V was clipped by 1 base and J by 11 bases; unmatched bases: 1. Here the CDR3 reads CSARGQGPPLHF. In DNA, the CDR3 is TGCAGTGCTAGAGGACAGGGGCCACCCCTCCACTTT.

V usage is TRBV20-1 and J usage is TRBJ1-2, with TRBD1 as a possible D gene (6 bases). The V gene lost 3 bases and the J gene lost 5 bases, with 10 bases spanning the gap. The CDR3 consists of 12 residues. Germline assignment: CDR1 DFQATT and CDR2 SNEGSKA (reference sequence). CDR3 sequence: CSARAGVYGYTF. The CDR3 DNA is TGCAGTGCTAGGGCAGGGGTATATGGCTACACCTTC.

This clonotype is deemed large. The chain employs TRBV3-2 and TRBJ2-7; TRBD1, the D gene given by the table, was not confirmed from the DNA. TRBV3-2 constitutes a pseudogene. The CDR3 consists of 14 residues. The CDR3 DNA reads as TGTGCCAACGACAGGGGGGTGACAACCTACGAGCAGTACTTC. It encodes CANDRGVTTYEQYF.

Many counts were recorded for this clonotype. A clone one base away is much larger, so this may be a read error. The rearrangement links TRBV6-1 to TRBJ2-5; the D gene is possibly TRBD1 (5 bases). Germline CDR1 and CDR2: MNHNS and SASEGT. V was clipped by 5 bases and J by 2 bases, with 9 bases between them. The CDR3 is 13 amino acids. The CDR3 here is CASSHQGQETQYF. The CDR3 DNA is TGTGCCAGCAGTCACCAGGGTCAAGAGACCCAGTACTTC.

The CDR3 loop reads CASSENEQYF. DNA for the CDR3: TGTGCCAGCAGTGAAAACGAGCAGTACTTC. The chain joins TRBV2 to TRBJ2-7; D is unresolved. The V end lost 2 bases, the J end lost 5 bases, and 1 base lay between the germline ends. Germline V gives CDR1 SNHLY, CDR2 FYNNEI. The CDR3 runs to 10 residues. The full variable domain, completed using reference TRBV2 and TRBJ2-7, is EPEVTQTPSHQVTQMGQEVILRCVPISNHLYFYWYRQILGQKVEFLVSFYNNEISEKSEIFDDQFSVERPDGSNFTLKIRSTKLEDSAMYFCASSENEQYFGPGTRLTVT.

The chain is built from TRBV30 and TRBJ2-3, with TRBD1 matching over 11 bases. Per the germline V gene, CDR1 is GTSNPN and CDR2 is SVGIG (reference sequence). Germline trimming cut 2 bases from V and 5 bases from J; bases unmatched to any gene: 6. This CDR3 spans 15 amino acids. The CDR3 DNA sequence: TGTGCCTGGAGTAAGGGACAGGGGGATGGAGATACGCAGTATTTT. Its translation is CAWSKGQGDGDTQYF.